This TCR beta chain was recorded in a study of T cell repertoires in cytomegalovirus infection. Study details: Indications of both CMV infection and matching HLA type were provided by public TCR beta signatures.

This clonotype has a count of ten or more. TCRdb ran MiXCR on the reads and lists one entry per CDR3 protein. This sample has around 130,000 distinct CDR3 sequences, with roughly 9% found just once. The CDR3 spans 17 residues. Germline values: CDR1 SGDLS, CDR2 YYNGEE. The ends lost 0 bases at V and 5 bases at J; junction bases unmatched: 12. The clonotype comes from a human donor in good health (CMV status not recorded). Some clones in this sample may be carry-over from other donors' samples. Sequenced sample: PBMCs. This rearrangement joins TRBV9 to TRBJ1-1; 8 bases are a match to TRBD1. The CDR3 reads CASSVGGQGGIGTEAFF. CDR3 bases: TGTGCCAGCAGCGTAGGAGGACAGGGAGGTATTGGGACTGAAGCTTTCTTT.